This is a list of T cell receptor beta chains from one sample in a study of T cells in Graves' hyperthyroidism and ophthalmopathy. Each CDR3 protein gets one entry after TCRdb re-called the multiplex PCR reads with MiXCR. The sample shows around 800,000 distinct CDR3 sequences, more than 30% of them seen only once. Sequencing input: blood. These receptor sequences come from a man aged 18 to 30 with Graves' hyperthyroidism. Each CDR3 is given with its conserved first and last residue.

16	TRBV2	TRBJ2-2	CASSIAGGTNTGELFF
13	TRBV7-2	TRBJ1-2	CASSQQTGYGYTF
15	TRBV24-1	TRBJ2-5	CASRAGLNSGETQYF
12	TRBV10-3	TRBJ1-2	CAISSGEYGYTF
15	TRBV14	TRBJ2-7	CASSQDNRGVYEQYF
14	TRBV10-3	TRBJ1-1	CAISVEGRDTEAFF
13	TRBV29-1	TRBJ2-7	CSVQGQGAYEQYF
13	TRBV5-1	TRBJ2-7	CASSLRIQDEQYF
16	TRBV19	TRBJ2-2	CASSFGLAGAAGELFF
13	TRBV29-1	TRBJ1-3	CSVEGLDGYTIYF
19	TRBV12-3/TRBV12-4	TRBJ2-6	CASQGPNRDRNSGANVLTF
13	TRBV10-3	TRBJ1-3	CAILQTSGNTIYF